A selection of T cell receptor beta chains follows, all from one sample in a study of blood T cell repertoires in COVID-19. Clones were read by immunoSEQ multiplex PCR, and TCRdb kept only the in-frame ones, dropping some. The table shows some 31,000 clones, with over 90% occurring only once. The specimen was peripheral blood. Receptors originate from a human donor in a cohort sampled during active COVID-19. Both conserved end residues are part of each CDR3. D genes are given only for firm matches. The size of a clone is reported for some rows only, either as once, few or many, or as a class for expanded clones.

clone_size j_call d_call v_call cdr3_nt cdr3_aa
. TRBJ2-7 . TRBV7-8 TGTGCCAGCAGCTTAGGGCAGGTCTACGAGCAGTACTTC CASSLGQVYEQYF
. TRBJ1-5 . TRBV30 TGTGCCTGGACTCCGAGGGGGGGGGTTAATCAGCCCCAGCATTTT CAWTPRGGVNQPQHF
once TRBJ2-1 . TRBV30 TGTGCCTGGCGCGGGCTGGTCGCCCAGTTCTTC CAWRGLVAQFF
. TRBJ2-1 TRBD2 TRBV9 TGTGCCAGCAGCGTCGTAGCGGGAGAGGACAATGAGCAGTTCTTC CASSVVAGEDNEQFF
. TRBJ1-2 . TRBV27 TGTGCCAGCAGTTTGACAGTGCTTGGTGGCTACACCTTC CASSLTVLGGYTF
. TRBJ2-7 . TRBV18 TGTGCCAGCTCACCACCGGAAGGGGGAAACTACGAGCAGTACTTC CASSPPEGGNYEQYF
. TRBJ2-7 TRBD2 TRBV10-2 TGCGCCAGCAGCCCGGGACTAGCGGGCGAGCAGTACTTC CASSPGLAGEQYF
. TRBJ1-2 . TRBV21-1 TGTGCCAGCAGGATACCGGGAGCCCACTATGGCTACACCTTC CASRIPGAHYGYTF
. TRBJ1-2 TRBD1 TRBV28 TGTGCCAGCAGTTTGACTACAGGGGACTATGGCTACACCTTC CASSLTTGDYGYTF
. TRBJ1-1 . TRBV14 TGTGCCAGCAGCCATGGTGGTGGGCTCGGCCGGGGAGCTTTCTTT CASSHGGGLGRGAFF
. TRBJ2-7 TRBD2 TRBV5-6 TGTGCCAGCAGCTTGGGACTAGCGGGACCGTACGAGCAGTACTTC CASSLGLAGPYEQYF
. TRBJ2-7 . TRBV5-1 TGCGCCAGCAGCCGGAGAGAACTAGGCGAGCAGTACTTC CASSRRELGEQYF
. TRBJ1-2 . TRBV4-1 TGCGCCAGCAGCCAAGTCCAGGGTTATGGCTACACCTTC CASSQVQGYGYTF
. TRBJ1-5 . TRBV18 TGTGCCAGCTCACCGGGCAGCAATCAGCCCCAGCATTTT CASSPGSNQPQHF
. TRBJ2-7 TRBD2 TRBV14 TGTGCCAGCAGCCCTAAACAAAGACTAGCGGATCAAACCTACGAGCAGTACTTC CASSPKQRLADQTYEQYF
. TRBJ2-7 TRBD1 TRBV4-1 TGCGCCAGCAGTATAACAGGGGGATACGAGCAGTACTTC CASSITGGYEQYF
. TRBJ1-1 . TRBV20-1 TGCAGTGCCGTGTCCAACACTGAAGCTTTCTTT CSAVSNTEAFF
. TRBJ1-1 . TRBV6-5 TGTGCCAGCAGTTACGACAGGTTCACTGAAGCTTTCTTT CASSYDRFTEAFF
. TRBJ1-1 . TRBV6-6 TGTGCCAGCAGTCCGGAAACAGGGTTCGGTGAAGCTTTCTTT CASSPETGFGEAFF
. TRBJ2-7 TRBD1 TRBV24-1 TGTGCCACCAGTGATACCGGGACAGGGGGACCCGACGAGCAGTACTTC CATSDTGTGGPDEQYF
. TRBJ2-7 . TRBV2 TGTGCCAGCAGTGTAACAGGGTACGAGCAGTACTTC CASSVTGYEQYF
once TRBJ2-1 TRBD2 TRBV5-1 TGCGCCAGCAGCTTGGAACTAGCGAACAATGAGCAGTTCTTC CASSLELANNEQFF
. TRBJ2-4 . TRBV6-1 TGTGCCAGCAGTGAAGCCTCGCAGTACATTCAGTACTTC CASSEASQYIQYF
. TRBJ2-7 . TRBV2 TGTGCCAGCAGCCTATACGAGCAGTACTTC CASSLYEQYF
. TRBJ2-1 . TRBV19 TGTGCCAGTAGTGGGGCTAAGCAGTTCTTC CASSGAKQFF
. TRBJ2-1 . TRBV4-1 TGCGCCAGCAGCCACCCTACGGACTCGGGCCTCGGCAATGAGCAGTTCTTC CASSHPTDSGLGNEQFF
. TRBJ1-3 . TRBV2 TGTGCCGGTCGATTCGCGGGGGCTGGAAACACCATATATTTT CAGRFAGAGNTIYF
. TRBJ2-7 TRBD1 TRBV7-2 TGTGCCAGCAGCTCGCGCCTCTTGGACAGGTTGGGCCCCTACGAGCAGTACTTC CASSSRLLDRLGPYEQYF
. TRBJ2-6 TRBD1 TRBV30 TGTGCCTGGAGAGACAGGGGGCGAGGTGGGGCCAACGTCCTGACTTTC CAWRDRGRGGANVLTF
. TRBJ1-3 . TRBV16 TGTGCCAGCAGCCTCGGACACGGAGGAAACACCATATATTTT CASSLGHGGNTIYF
. TRBJ1-5 TRBD1 TRBV10-3 TGTGCCATCAGTGACGAACCACACGAAGATCGATCCAGGGGGCGCGGACAGCCCCAGCATTTT CAISDEPHEDRSRGRGQPQHF